One and the same sample provided the 17 T cell receptor beta chains below, sequenced in a study of graft-versus-host responses after intestinal transplantation. The data were produced by immunoSEQ multiplex PCR, yet TCRdb's version contains in-frame clones alone and is incomplete. In the table there are some 110,000 clones, 85% to 95% of which are singletons. These receptors are not linked to any known antigen. Specimen: unstimulated CD8+ T cells sorted from spleen or lymph node cells, collected before transplant. The source is a human donor who was the organ donor for an intestinal transplant.

V is TRBV27 and J is TRBJ2-1, with D perhaps TRBD1 (6 bases). This CDR3 has 17 residues. V gave up 2 bases and J gave up 0 bases, with 14 bases separating them. Germline CDR1 MNHEY, CDR2 SMNVEV (reference sequence). CDR3 bases: TGTGCCAGCAGTTTAGGGCCTACAGGGAGCTCCTACAATGAGCAGTTCTTC. This encodes CASSLGPTGSSYNEQFF.

The chain uses TRBV5-1 and TRBJ2-4, with 9 nucleotides matching TRBD2. V trimming: 4 bases; J trimming: 0 bases; junction bases outside the gene matches: 5. CDR1 SGHRS and CDR2 YFSETQ come from the germline V gene. The CDR3 is 16 residues long. This CDR3 is CASSPGLARAKNIQYF. The CDR3 DNA is TGCGCCAGCAGCCCCGGACTAGCGAGAGCCAAAAACATTCAGTACTTC.

The gene calls are TRBV7-8 and TRBJ1-2, with D maybe TRBD1 (6 bases). This CDR3 has 14 residues. The germline V gene has CDR1 SGHVS and CDR2 FQNEAQ. Trimming removed 5 bases at V and 8 bases at J, with 18 bases between. The CDR3 loop is CASSQSGGARGYTF. The CDR3 DNA sequence: TGTGCCAGCAGCCAATCGGGGGGGGCGCGCGGCTACACCTTC.

The chain joins TRBV5-6 to TRBJ2-7; 7 bases match TRBD1. Germline V gives CDR1 SGHDT, CDR2 YYEEEE. The CDR3 sequence is 13 residues long. V shed 7 bases and J 4 bases; nucleotides not matched to a gene: 8. The CDR3 region is CASGYRGRYEQYF. DNA of the CDR3: TGTGCCAGCGGATACAGGGGTCGGTACGAGCAGTACTTC.

The chain has TRBV5-1 and TRBJ1-1, with TRBD1 matching over 7 bases. Losses at the gene ends were 4 bases for V and 4 bases for J; bases not matched to a gene: 4. This CDR3 is 13 amino acids long. CDR1 and CDR2 (germline): SGHRS, YFSETQ. The CDR3 here is CASSVTGVTEAFF. CDR3 DNA sequence: TGCGCCAGCAGCGTCACAGGGGTCACTGAAGCTTTCTTT.

V is TRBV28 and J is TRBJ2-2, with 13 bases aligning to TRBD2. The CDR3 sequence is 15 residues long. After removal of 2 bases from V and 6 bases from J, the junction contained 0 bases not matched to a gene. The V gene's germline CDR1 is MDHEN and CDR2 SYDVKM. CDR3 amino acids: CASSLGLAGAGELFF. CDR3 in DNA: TGTGCCAGCAGTTTAGGACTAGCGGGAGCCGGGGAGCTGTTTTTT.

This chain uses TRBV4-2 with TRBJ2-7; D is undetermined. V gave up 0 bases and J gave up 0 bases, with 12 bases separating them. CDR3 length equals 16 residues. Germline CDR1 is LGHNA and CDR2 is YNFKEQ. CDR3 sequence (DNA): TGTGCCAGCAGCCAAGAATGGGATTCGTCCTCCTACGAGCAGTACTTC. Its protein product is CASSQEWDSSSYEQYF.

The chain couples TRBV29-1 to TRBJ2-4, with D hard to call. This CDR3 region has 11 residues. CDR1 is SQVTM, CDR2 ANQGSEA, per germline. Trimming left V 6 bases short and J 1 base short, with 4 bases between. CDR3 nucleotides: TGCAGCGTCTGGGCCAAAAACATTCAGTACTTC. It translates to CSVWAKNIQYF.

The chain links TRBV4-3 to TRBJ2-3, with D maybe TRBD2 (5 bases). CDR3 length: 14 residues. Trimming cost V 1 base and J 0 bases, with 5 bases left between them. Germline lookup yields CDR1 LGHNA and CDR2 YSLEER. The CDR3 is CASSQAGSTDTQYF. The CDR3 DNA is TGCGCCAGCAGCCAAGCGGGGAGCACAGATACGCAGTATTTT.

The chain uses TRBV27 and TRBJ1-1; 10 bases fit TRBD1. The CDR3 has 16 residues. The J segment lost 8 bases and the V segment lost 2 bases, leaving 11 bases of the junction unmatched. CDR1 is MNHEY, CDR2 SMNVEV, per germline (reference sequence). The CDR3 nucleotides are TGTGCCAGCAGTTTAGCTCATCGACAGGGGGCTAGGGAAGCTTTCTTT. Amino acids: CASSLAHRQGAREAFF.

The genes are TRBV6-1 and TRBJ1-3; D not certain. V was pared by 2 bases and J by 0 bases, with 14 bases between. The length of the CDR3 is 17 residues. Germline V gene lookup returns CDR1 MNHNS and CDR2 SASEGT. Here the CDR3 DNA reads TGTGCCAGCAGTGAATGGGCGGATTACTACTCTGGAAACACCATATATTTT. This encodes CASSEWADYYSGNTIYF.

CDR3 region: CASSLGTVSNQPQHF. Here the CDR3 DNA reads TGTGCCAGCAGCTTAGGGACAGTGAGCAATCAGCCCCAGCATTTT. The rearrangement uses TRBV7-9 and TRBJ1-5; the D gene is possibly TRBD1 (6 bases). The CDR3 contains 15 residues. The V and J ends lost 1 base and 1 base respectively, with 8 bases between them. Germline loops: CDR1 SEHNR, CDR2 FQNEAQ (reference sequence).

The J gene is TRBJ1-1, the V gene TRBV6-6; perhaps TRBD1 as D (5 bases). Trimming left V 7 bases short and J 10 bases short, with 25 bases between. Per the germline V gene, CDR1 is MNHNY and CDR2 is SVGAGI (reference sequence). This CDR3 comprises 15 residues. As DNA, the CDR3 is TGTGCCAGCAACCCGGGGGTGTACGGGGAACGTAGAGCTTTCTTT. Residues: CASNPGVYGERRAFF.

Only a few counts were recorded for this clone. This CDR3 is also generated by other DNA sequences in the sample. The chain combines TRBV5-1 with TRBJ1-1; D call uncertain. Trimming removed 0 bases at V and 1 base at J, with 4 bases between. Germline assignment: CDR1 SGHRS and CDR2 YFSETQ. The CDR3 runs to 13 residues. The CDR3 spells CASSLGGNTEAFF. CDR3 nucleotide sequence: TGCGCCAGCAGCTTGGGGGGGAACACTGAAGCTTTCTTT.

This chain uses TRBV30 with TRBJ2-3; D is unresolved. This CDR3 is 12 amino acids long. Germline V gene sequence: CDR1 GTSNPN, CDR2 SVGIG (reference sequence). With 0 bases removed from V and 4 bases from J, the gap between germline ends came to 5 bases. CDR3 nucleotides: TGTGCCTGGAGTGTATACCCAGATACGCAGTATTTT. It encodes CAWSVYPDTQYF.

The V gene is TRBV13, the J gene TRBJ1-1; the D gene is possibly TRBD1 (5 bases). This CDR3 has 13 residues. Between the trimmed V and J ends, which lost 0 bases and 10 bases, there was a span of 12 bases. CDR1 is PRHDT and CDR2 is FYEKMQ in the germline V gene (reference sequence). CDR3 bases: TGTGCCAGCAGCTTAGGGGCCAGGGCCACAGCTTTCTTT. As protein: CASSLGARATAFF.

The J gene is TRBJ1-4, the V gene TRBV4-2; D might be TRBD1 (5 bases). In germline, CDR1 is LGHNA, CDR2 YNFKEQ. V lost 4 bases, J lost 6 bases, and 15 bases lay in between. This CDR3 has 15 amino acids. The CDR3 protein is CASSPPPRVYEKLFF. The CDR3 coding sequence is TGTGCCAGCAGCCCTCCCCCCAGGGTTTATGAAAAACTGTTTTTT.